The 8 T cell receptor beta chains listed next were all sequenced from one sample in a study of CD8+ T cells in alopecia areata. The sequencing template was cDNA reverse transcribed from extracted RNA. The method was immunoSEQ multiplex PCR; TCRdb's version includes in-frame clones alone and lacks a portion of them. The repertoire holds around 120,000 clones, with roughly two thirds as singletons. The sample taken for sequencing was CD4+ T cells sorted from blood. All receptors come from a human donor in good health.

The chain couples TRBV5-4 to TRBJ2-6, with D possibly matching TRBD2 (6 bases). V gave up 0 bases and J gave up 4 bases, with 11 bases separating them. This CDR3 region has 16 residues. Per germline, CDR1 SGHNT and CDR2 YYREEE (reference sequence). This CDR3 reads CASSLDNLAGANVLTF. The CDR3 nucleotides read TGTGCCAGCAGCTTGGACAACCTAGCGGGGGCCAACGTCCTGACTTTC. The variable domain in full, with the rest retrieved from reference TRBV5-4 and TRBJ2-6, is ETGVTQSPTHLIKTRGQQVTLRCSSQSGHNTVSWYQQALGQGPQFIFQYYREEENGRGNFPPRFSGLQFPNYSSELNVNALELDDSALYLCASSLDNLAGANVLTFGAGSRLTVL.

The rearrangement links TRBV9 to TRBJ1-6; tentatively, D is TRBD1 (6 bases). CDR3 length: 16 amino acids. CDR1 and CDR2 (germline): SGDLS, YYNGEE. Trimming pared 4 bases from V and 9 bases from J, leaving 20 bases between. This chain's CDR3 is CASSPKGGIEGSPLHF. In nucleotides, the CDR3 is TGTGCCAGCAGCCCGAAGGGGGGGATCGAAGGTTCACCCCTCCACTTT.

J is TRBJ1-6 and V is TRBV7-9; D uncertain. There are 12 residues in the CDR3. Trimming removed 1 base at V and 11 bases at J, with 6 bases between. The germline V gene encodes CDR1 SEHNR and CDR2 FQNEAQ (reference sequence). CDR3: CASSLEVAPLHF. The CDR3 DNA reads TGTGCCAGCAGCTTAGAAGTTGCACCCCTCCACTTT. Together with reference TRBV7-9 and TRBJ1-6, the CDR3 gives the full variable domain: DTGVSQNPRHKITKRGQNVTFRCDPISEHNRLYWYRQTLGQGPEFLTYFQNEAQLEKSRLLSDRFSAERPKGSFSTLEIQRTEQGDSAMYLCASSLEVAPLHFGNGTRLTVT.

This chain links TRBV7-9 with TRBJ1-4; 7 bases match TRBD1. The J segment lost 8 bases and the V segment lost 1 base, leaving 7 bases of the junction unmatched. CDR1 SEHNR and CDR2 FQNEAQ come from the germline V gene (reference sequence). The CDR3 extends over 15 amino acids. CDR3 sequence reads: CASSLDSAGGEKLFF. The CDR3 bases are TGTGCCAGCAGCTTAGACTCGGCAGGGGGAGAAAAACTGTTTTTT.

The V gene is TRBV7-9, the J gene TRBJ2-3; D unclear. Looked up from germline, CDR1 is SEHNR and CDR2 is FQNEAQ (reference sequence). The CDR3 covers 13 residues. V was clipped by 3 bases and J by 2 bases, with 6 bases between them. CDR3 in DNA: TGTGCCAGCAGCTTCTGGTCCACAGATACGCAGTATTTT. Translating gives CASSFWSTDTQYF. Combining the CDR3 with reference TRBV7-9 and TRBJ2-3 gives the whole variable domain DTGVSQNPRHKITKRGQNVTFRCDPISEHNRLYWYRQTLGQGPEFLTYFQNEAQLEKSRLLSDRFSAERPKGSFSTLEIQRTEQGDSAMYLCASSFWSTDTQYFGPGTRLTVL.

The V and J genes are TRBV29-1 and TRBJ1-2, with unresolved D. This CDR3 spans 14 amino acids. Trimming cost V 3 bases and J 2 bases, with 13 bases left between them. Germline CDR1 and CDR2: SQVTM and ANQGSEA. For the CDR3, the DNA is TGCAGCGTTGAGTCGGGCTACAAGAACTATGGCTACACCTTC. Amino acid sequence: CSVESGYKNYGYTF. Looking up the rest from reference TRBV29-1 and TRBJ1-2 gives the full variable domain: SAVISQKPSRDICQRGTSLTIQCQVDSQVTMMFWYRQQPGQSLTLIATANQGSEATYESGFVIDKFPISRPNLTFSTLTVSNMSPEDSSIYLCSVESGYKNYGYTFGSGTRLTVV.

This sequence joins TRBV27 and TRBJ2-2; TRBD2 is a possible D gene (6 bases). Trimming shortened V by 6 bases and J by 7 bases, and 21 bases separated the two germline ends. This CDR3 has 16 residues. The V gene's germline CDR1 is MNHEY and CDR2 SMNVEV (reference sequence). CDR3 sequence (DNA): TGTGCCAGCAGGCGGGGTTGGGGGGTAACGGGCGGGGAGCTGTTTTTT. It specifies CASRRGWGVTGGELFF.

The V gene is TRBV5-6, the J gene TRBJ1-4, with D possibly matching TRBD1 (5 bases). There are 16 residues in the CDR3. CDR1 and CDR2 (germline): SGHDT, YYEEEE. The V gene lost 4 bases and the J gene lost 2 bases, with 15 bases spanning the gap. CDR3 sequence (DNA): TGTGCCAGCAGCAAAGGGCCCAGGGTCACTAATGAAAAACTGTTTTTT. Encoded protein: CASSKGPRVTNEKLFF.